The present T cell receptor (beta chain) was sequenced within a study of shared clonotypes between healthy human individuals. Study-wide findings and caveats: In a few donors, roughly 5.2% of naive CD4 clonotypes appeared in common.

Deep-level settings were used for running the assay. Generated by immunoSEQ multiplex PCR, the TCRdb table keeps only in-frame clones and is missing some. Seen here are approximately 1.5 million clones, less than 99% observed once, and the top ten hold 0.36%. In regard to this clone: Its antigen is unidentified.

Germline lookup yields CDR1 SGHRS and CDR2 YFSETQ. The CDR3 covers 19 residues. J lost 1 base, V lost 2 bases, and 6 bases had no gene match. The chain couples TRBV5-1 to TRBJ2-2; 15 bases align to TRBD2. The sample comprised naive CD4+ T cells sorted from blood. Subset noted: CD45RA+ positively selected. The sequence was obtained from a man under 40 in good health. CDR3 DNA sequence: TGCGCCAGCAGCTTTGATCGGACTAGCGGGAGGGGGAACACCGGGGAGCTGTTTTTT. Protein product: CASSFDRTSGRGNTGELFF.